This T cell receptor (beta chain) was documented in a study of T cell responses to AZD1222 COVID-19 vaccine. Study outcomes and limitations: CD4 TCRs associated with vaccination spanned spike, dominating at 160-218 and 743-854. Reports say nearly half of spike-specific TCRs go after unmutated variant regions.

This CDR3 is built from 12 residues. V lost 7 bases to trimming and J lost 0 bases, with 7 bases between them. Per the germline V gene, CDR1 is SNHLY and CDR2 is FYNNEI. Second doses at about 4 or about 12 weeks were pooled. The method was immunoSEQ multiplex PCR; TCRdb's version includes in-frame clones alone and lacks a portion of them. The data show roughly 200,000 clones, about nine tenths seen once. A note on this clone: Its specificity is not known.

This rearrangement joins TRBV2 to TRBJ2-7; no definite D call. The receptor comes from an adult who received the AZD1222 COVID-19 vaccine. The input for sequencing was peripheral blood, taken 28 days after the second AZD1222 dose. The CDR3 region is CASKASSYEQYF. The CDR3 nucleotides read TGTGCCAGCAAGGCCAGCTCCTACGAGCAGTACTTC.